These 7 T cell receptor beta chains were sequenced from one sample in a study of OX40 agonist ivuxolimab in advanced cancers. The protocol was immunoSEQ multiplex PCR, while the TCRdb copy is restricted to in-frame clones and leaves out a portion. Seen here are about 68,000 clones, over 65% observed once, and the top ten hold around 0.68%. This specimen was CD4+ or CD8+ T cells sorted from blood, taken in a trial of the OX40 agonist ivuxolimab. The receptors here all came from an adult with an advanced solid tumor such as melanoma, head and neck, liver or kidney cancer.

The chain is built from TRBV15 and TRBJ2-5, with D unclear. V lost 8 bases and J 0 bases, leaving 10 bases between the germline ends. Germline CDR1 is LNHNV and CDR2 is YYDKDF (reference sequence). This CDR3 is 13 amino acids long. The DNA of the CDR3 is TGTGCCACCCAGGACGGAGACCAAGAGACCCAGTACTTC. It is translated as CATQDGDQETQYF.

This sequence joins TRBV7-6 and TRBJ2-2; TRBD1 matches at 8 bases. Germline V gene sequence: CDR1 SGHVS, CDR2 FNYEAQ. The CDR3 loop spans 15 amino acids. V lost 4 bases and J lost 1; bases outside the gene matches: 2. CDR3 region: CASSSGTGNTGELFF. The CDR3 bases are TGTGCCAGCAGCTCCGGGACAGGGAACACCGGGGAGCTGTTTTTT.

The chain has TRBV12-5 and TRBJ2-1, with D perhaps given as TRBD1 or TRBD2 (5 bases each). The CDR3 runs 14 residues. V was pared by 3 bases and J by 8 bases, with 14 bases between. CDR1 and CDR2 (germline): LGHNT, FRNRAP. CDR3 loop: CASGFQGRVDEQFF. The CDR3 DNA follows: TGTGCTAGTGGTTTCCAGGGACGGGTGGATGAGCAGTTCTTC.

DNA of the CDR3: TGTGCCAGTTCCCAGGGGGCGGCCTATGGCTACACCTTC. This encodes CASSQGAAYGYTF. The rearrangement links TRBV19 to TRBJ1-2, with 8 bases matching TRBD1. V gave up 8 bases and J gave up 4 bases; unmatched junction bases: 6. CDR1 and CDR2 from the germline V gene are LNHDA and SQIVND (reference sequence). This CDR3 contains 13 residues.

The CDR3 reads CASSIGGSTGELFF. The DNA of the CDR3 is TGTGCCAGTAGTATCGGAGGTTCCACCGGGGAGCTGTTTTTT. The rearrangement links TRBV19 to TRBJ2-2, with D possibly matching TRBD2 (5 bases). The CDR3 is 14 residues long. Germline V CDR1 and CDR2: LNHDA, SQIVND (reference sequence). Trimming took 3 bases from V and 4 from J, leaving 9 bases between them.

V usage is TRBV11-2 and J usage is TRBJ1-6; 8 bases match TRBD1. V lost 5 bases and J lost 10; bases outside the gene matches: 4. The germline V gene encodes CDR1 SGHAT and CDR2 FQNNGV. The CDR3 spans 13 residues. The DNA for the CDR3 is TGTGCCAGCAGCACAGGGGGACGGTCACCCCTCCACTTT. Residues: CASSTGGRSPLHF.

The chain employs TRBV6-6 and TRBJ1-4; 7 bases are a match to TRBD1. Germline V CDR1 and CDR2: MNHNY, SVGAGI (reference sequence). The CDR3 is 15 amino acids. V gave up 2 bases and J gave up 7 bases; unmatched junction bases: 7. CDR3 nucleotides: TGTGCCAGCAGTTACCCCGACAGGGAAGGTGAAAAACTGTTTTTT. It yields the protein CASSYPDREGEKLFF.